Presented here are 29 T cell receptor beta chains from one specimen sequenced in a study of beta chain features in type 1 diabetes. For these receptors, no antigen is known. Study-level results: TCRB CDR3s from Type 1 diabetes patients were moderately but significantly shorter in all four CD4+ subsets.

Expressed TCRB transcripts were sequenced because the entire RNA isolate underwent reverse transcription. The method was immunoSEQ multiplex PCR; TCRdb's version includes in-frame clones alone and lacks a portion of them. This table has 500,000 to 650,000 clones, about an eighth appearing once. The source material was naive CD4+ T cells from blood. The receptors were gathered from a man in his thirties or forties with type 1 diabetes.

This sequence joins TRBV5-4 and TRBJ2-7; D might be TRBD1 (6 bases). The CDR3 is 17 amino acids. Germline V gives CDR1 SGHNT, CDR2 YYREEE (reference sequence). Trimming cost V 2 bases and J 3 bases, with 21 bases left between them. The CDR3 DNA reads as TGTGCCAGCAGCTTAGGGACCTCCCCGGGACACCTCTACGAGCAGTACTTC. It specifies CASSLGTSPGHLYEQYF.

The sample holds a few counts of this clone. The chain has TRBV5-4 and TRBJ2-5, with a tentative D call TRBD2 (6 bases). V was clipped by 7 bases and J by 1 base, with 11 bases between them. The germline gives CDR1 SGHNT, CDR2 YYREEE (reference sequence). The CDR3 spans 13 residues. The DNA of the CDR3 is TGTGCCAGCGGCGGGACTGGCCAAGAGACCCAGTACTTC. Amino acid sequence: CASGGTGQETQYF.

V and J are TRBV9 and TRBJ2-5, with D perhaps TRBD2 (6 bases). CDR1 is SGDLS, CDR2 YYNGEE, per germline. This CDR3 is built from 15 residues. Trimming removed 3 bases at V and 5 bases at J, with 17 bases between. The CDR3 bases are TGTGCCAGCAGCGGGACTATTATGGCTAGGGAGACCCAGTACTTC. This codes for CASSGTIMARETQYF.

The CDR3 nucleotides read TGCGCCAGCAGCCGGGACAGGGGTTTAGAGACCCAGTACTTC. Protein: CASSRDRGLETQYF. The J gene is TRBJ2-5, the V gene TRBV5-1; TRBD1 aligns across 10 bases. Germline V gene sequence: CDR1 SGHRS, CDR2 YFSETQ. CDR3 size: 14 residues. The ends lost 4 bases at V and 4 bases at J; junction bases unmatched: 4.

Concerning this clone itself: Other DNA sequences in this sample translate to the same CDR3. The rearrangement uses TRBV7-2 and TRBJ2-3, with D unresolved. This CDR3 spans 12 amino acids. The V end was cut by 5 bases, the J end by 2 bases, with 5 bases between. Germline lookup yields CDR1 SGHTA and CDR2 FQGNSA. The CDR3 DNA reads as TGTGCCAGCAGCCAATCCACAGATACGCAGTATTTT. It yields the protein CASSQSTDTQYF.

V usage is TRBV25-1 and J usage is TRBJ1-1, with 9 bases fitting TRBD1. The CDR3 contains 16 residues. J gave up 3 bases and V 2 bases, and 7 bases lay outside the gene matches. Germline V gives CDR1 MGHDK, CDR2 SYGVNS. For the CDR3, the DNA is TGTGCCAGCAGTGAACTCCCCGGGACAGGGTACACTGAAGCTTTCTTT. Amino acids: CASSELPGTGYTEAFF.

V and J are TRBV6-5 and TRBJ1-2; no definite D call. CDR1 MNHEY and CDR2 SVGAGI come from the germline V gene. The CDR3 is 14 residues long. The ends were cut back, 0 bases at V and 3 bases at J, with 8 bases in the middle. This CDR3 reads CASSYSTEDYGYTF. The CDR3 DNA is TGTGCCAGCAGTTACTCAACAGAGGACTATGGCTACACCTTC.

This clone was seen more than once but under ten times. The genes are TRBV11-2 and TRBJ1-1, with 10 positions matching TRBD1. This CDR3 has 16 residues. Unmatched junction bases numbered 4, after V lost 3 bases and J lost 0 bases. CDR1 and CDR2 from the germline V gene are SGHAT and FQNNGV. CDR3 sequence reads: CASSLGTGVMNTEAFF. Written as DNA, the CDR3 is TGTGCCAGCAGCTTGGGGACAGGGGTAATGAACACTGAAGCTTTCTTT.

This clone was seen a few times. DNA of the CDR3: TGTGCCAGCAGCATCTCGGCGGTCTCTAGGGATACGCAGTATTTT. Translation gives CASSISAVSRDTQYF. This chain connects TRBV7-2 to TRBJ2-3; D call uncertain. CDR3 length: 15 residues. Germline V gene data show CDR1 as SGHTA and CDR2 as FQGNSA. V was pared by 5 bases and J by 6 bases, with 18 bases between.

The CDR3 is CATRGSGGPDEQFF. Here the CDR3 DNA reads TGTGCCACCAGAGGGAGCGGGGGGCCCGATGAGCAGTTCTTC. The chain carries TRBV15 and TRBJ2-1; 9 bases line up with TRBD2. CDR1 and CDR2 from the germline V gene are LNHNV and YYDKDF (reference sequence). The CDR3 runs to 14 residues. V dropped 6 bases and J dropped 8; count of bases not matched to a gene: 8.

This sequence joins TRBV7-2 and TRBJ1-1; D not resolved. CDR3 length equals 14 residues. CDR1 is SGHTA, CDR2 FQGNSA, per germline. Trimming removed 3 bases at V and 0 bases at J, with 8 bases between. CDR3 bases: TGTGCCAGCAGCTTGTCTACTATGAACACTGAAGCTTTCTTT. Protein: CASSLSTMNTEAFF.

The V gene is TRBV28, the J gene TRBJ1-2; D is unresolved. Germline assignment: CDR1 MDHEN and CDR2 SYDVKM. Trimming removed 4 bases at V and 2 bases at J, with 11 bases between. The CDR3 runs 14 residues. CDR3 region: CASSSPDGNYGYTF. Written as DNA, the CDR3 is TGTGCCAGCAGTTCCCCGGACGGGAACTATGGCTACACCTTC.

This chain uses TRBV29-1 with TRBJ2-7; D ambiguous. V was clipped by 4 bases and J by 5 bases, with 15 bases between them. Germline loops: CDR1 SQVTM, CDR2 ANQGSEA. The CDR3 has 13 residues. The CDR3, as DNA: TGCAGCGTTGGTTCCCTAGTAAATGACGAGCAGTACTTC. It codes for CSVGSLVNDEQYF.

The gene calls are TRBV19 and TRBJ2-3; D possibly uses TRBD1 or TRBD2 (5 bases each). Germline CDR1 reads LNHDA; CDR2 reads SQIVND (reference sequence). The CDR3 sequence is 15 residues long. V was shortened by 2 bases and J by 4 bases, with 13 bases between the two germline ends. The DNA of the CDR3 is TGTGCCAGTAGTATAAGGTCGAGGGGCCCAGATACGCAGTATTTT. Protein sequence: CASSIRSRGPDTQYF.

This chain joins TRBV10-3 and TRBJ2-7; unclear D gene. The V end was cut by 0 bases, the J end by 4 bases, with 7 bases between. The CDR3 loop spans 13 amino acids. Germline V gene sequence: CDR1 ENHRY, CDR2 SYGVKD. CDR3 coding DNA: TGTGCCATCAGTGAGTCGTCCCCGTACGAGCAGTACTTC. Translation gives CAISESSPYEQYF.

This clone has a handful of counts. The rearrangement joins TRBV6-1 to TRBJ2-6; TRBD2 might be the D (6 bases). Per germline, CDR1 MNHNS and CDR2 SASEGT. Trimming removed 4 bases from V and 0 bases from J, with 13 bases in between. The CDR3 is 17 residues long. As DNA, the CDR3 is TGTGCCAGCAGTGGCTCCGGGGGAAGCTCTGGGGCCAACGTCCTGACTTTC. Translation: CASSGSGGSSGANVLTF.

The CDR3 nucleotides are TGTGCCACCAGCAGTCAGGGGGCTCAGCCCCAGCATTTT. Translation gives CATSSQGAQPQHF. J is TRBJ1-5 and V is TRBV15; TRBD1 agrees at 8 bases. Germline values: CDR1 LNHNV, CDR2 YYDKDF (reference sequence). This CDR3 comprises 13 residues. With V trimmed by 3 bases and J by 6 bases, 1 base remained unmatched.

The chain is built from TRBV11-2 and TRBJ1-5, with D hard to call. This CDR3 region has 13 residues. V lost 0 bases to trimming and J lost 15 bases, with 15 bases between them. CDR1 is SGHAT and CDR2 is FQNNGV in the germline V gene. CDR3 in DNA: TGTGCCAGCAGCTTAGATCTGAGACTTCAGCGGCATTTT. The encoded protein is CASSLDLRLQRHF.

Regarding this clone: The same CDR3 arises from other DNA sequences in this sample as well. The V gene is TRBV11-2, the J gene TRBJ2-5; D gene ambiguous. CDR3 length: 11 amino acids. V shed 5 bases and J shed 2 bases, with 3 bases lying between them. CDR1 is SGHAT and CDR2 is FQNNGV in the germline V gene. The CDR3 DNA reads as TGTGCCAGCAGCATTCAAGAGACCCAGTACTTC. Its translation: CASSIQETQYF.

This clone appeared a few times. This sequence joins TRBV2 and TRBJ1-4; unclear D gene. V was cut by 6 bases and J by 8 bases, with 10 bases left in between. From germline, CDR1 is SNHLY and CDR2 FYNNEI. This CDR3 is 12 amino acids long. The CDR3 DNA reads as TGTGCCAGCAGGATCGACGAAGAAAAACTGTTTTTT. Amino acids: CASRIDEEKLFF.

This chain joins TRBV10-3 and TRBJ1-1; D perhaps matches TRBD1 (6 bases). The CDR3 length is 11 residues. Looked up from germline, CDR1 is ENHRY and CDR2 is SYGVKD. V lost 11 bases to trimming and J lost 3 bases, with 10 bases between them. CDR3 amino acids: CAASGDTEAFF. The CDR3 DNA reads TGTGCCGCGTCAGGGGACACTGAAGCTTTCTTT.

This chain joins TRBV29-1 and TRBJ2-7, with 10 bases aligning to TRBD1. The V segment lost 6 bases and the J segment 3 bases; nucleotides outside the gene matches: 5. There are 13 residues in the CDR3. From germline, CDR1 is SQVTM and CDR2 ANQGSEA. The CDR3 loop is CSVSGTGVYEQYF. CDR3 sequence (DNA): TGCAGCGTCTCCGGGACAGGGGTCTACGAGCAGTACTTC.

This chain uses TRBV5-1 with TRBJ2-1; no clear D gene. Trimming cost V 5 bases and J 7 bases, with 13 bases left between them. CDR1 is SGHRS and CDR2 is YFSETQ in the germline V gene. This CDR3 is 13 amino acids long. The CDR3 spells CASRPGPENEQFF. The DNA for the CDR3 is TGCGCCAGCAGGCCGGGCCCCGAGAATGAGCAGTTCTTC.

This sequence joins TRBV6-1 and TRBJ2-1, with 8 bases identical to TRBD2. The germline gives CDR1 MNHNS, CDR2 SASEGT. CDR3 length equals 13 residues. V lost 6 bases to trimming and J lost 3 bases; unmatched junction nucleotides: 1. CDR3 bases: TGTGCCAGCAGGGGGACTAGCTACAATGAGCAGTTCTTC. It encodes CASRGTSYNEQFF.

The chain has TRBV6-6 and TRBJ2-3; D may be TRBD2 (5 bases). Trimming removed 9 bases from V and 1 base from J, with 11 bases in between. Germline V gene data show CDR1 as MNHNY and CDR2 as SVGAGI (reference sequence). There are 13 residues in the CDR3. The CDR3 DNA follows: TGTGCCAGTAGCGTTCGTGGCACAGATACGCAGTATTTT. It is translated as CASSVRGTDTQYF.

This clone turned up a few times. The chain joins TRBV23-1 to TRBJ2-7, with a possible D match to TRBD1 (5 bases). Being an ORF, TRBV23-1 has a function that is uncertain. The ends were cut back, 1 base at V and 3 bases at J, with 13 bases in the middle. This CDR3 region has 15 residues. The CDR3 bases are TGCGCCAGCAGTCAATGTTCCAGGGCTAGCTACGAGCAGTACTTC. It specifies CASSQCSRASYEQYF.

There are a few counts of this clone. The sample has other DNA sequences that encode this CDR3 too. The rearrangement uses TRBV6-5 and TRBJ1-2, with 7 bases aligning to TRBD1. The CDR3 is 13 residues long. Per the germline V gene, CDR1 is MNHEY and CDR2 is SVGAGI. With V trimmed by 6 bases and J by 8 bases, 9 bases remained unmatched. The CDR3 protein is CASSRQGSRGYTF. The CDR3 bases are TGTGCCAGCAGCCGACAGGGCTCTCGGGGCTACACCTTC.

The rearrangement links TRBV11-2 to TRBJ1-5; D gene unclear. This CDR3 comprises 15 residues. Trimming stripped 2 bases from V and 0 bases from J, with 8 bases between. CDR1 SGHAT and CDR2 FQNNGV come from the germline V gene. CDR3 region: CASSLSGYSNQPQHF. In DNA, the CDR3 is TGTGCCAGCAGCTTATCAGGTTATAGCAATCAGCCCCAGCATTTT. Variable domain in full (rest from reference TRBV11-2 and TRBJ1-5): EAGVAQSPRYKIIEKRQSVAFWCNPISGHATLYWYQQILGQGPKLLIQFQNNGVVDDSQLPKDRFSAERLKGVDSTLKIQPAKLEDSAVYLCASSLSGYSNQPQHFGDGTRLSIL.

This clone showed up just a few times. V is TRBV7-2 and J is TRBJ2-3; 9 nucleotides agree with TRBD2. Trimming removed 3 bases from V and 2 bases from J; junction bases left unmatched: 6. The CDR3 totals 16 residues. CDR1 is SGHTA and CDR2 is FQGNSA in the germline V gene. CDR3 in DNA: TGTGCCAGCAGCTTCCCAGCGGGGGGAGACACAGATACGCAGTATTTT. Amino acids: CASSFPAGGDTDTQYF. The full variable domain, with the rest looked up from reference TRBV7-2 and TRBJ2-3, is GAGVSQSPSNKVTEKGKDVELRCDPISGHTALYWYRQSLGQGLEFLIYFQGNSAPDKSGLPSDRFSAERTGGSVSTLTIQRTQQEDSAVYLCASSFPAGGDTDTQYFGPGTRLTVL.